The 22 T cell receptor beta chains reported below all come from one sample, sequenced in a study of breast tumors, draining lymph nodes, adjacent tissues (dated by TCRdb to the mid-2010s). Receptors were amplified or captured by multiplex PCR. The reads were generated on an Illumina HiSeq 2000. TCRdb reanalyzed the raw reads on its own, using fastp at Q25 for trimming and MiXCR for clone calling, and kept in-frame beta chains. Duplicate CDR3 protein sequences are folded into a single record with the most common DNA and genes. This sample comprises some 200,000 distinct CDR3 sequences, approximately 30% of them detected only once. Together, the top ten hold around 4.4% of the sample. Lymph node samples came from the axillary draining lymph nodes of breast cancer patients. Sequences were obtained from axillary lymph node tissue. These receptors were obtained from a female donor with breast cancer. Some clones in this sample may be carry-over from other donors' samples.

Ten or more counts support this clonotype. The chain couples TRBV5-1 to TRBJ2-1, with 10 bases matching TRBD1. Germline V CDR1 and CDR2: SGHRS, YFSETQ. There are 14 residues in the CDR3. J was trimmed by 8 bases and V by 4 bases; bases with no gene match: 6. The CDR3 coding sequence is TGCGCCAGCAGCACGTCCGGGACAGGGGATGAGCAGTTCTTC. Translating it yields CASSTSGTGDEQFF.

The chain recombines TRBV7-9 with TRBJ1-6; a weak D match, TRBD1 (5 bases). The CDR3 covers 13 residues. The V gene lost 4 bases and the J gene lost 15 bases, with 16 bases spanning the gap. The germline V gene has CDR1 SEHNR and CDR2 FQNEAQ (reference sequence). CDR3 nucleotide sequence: TGTGCCAGCAGCTGCGGGACGCAGTCGCTCCTCCACTTT. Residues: CASSCGTQSLLHF.

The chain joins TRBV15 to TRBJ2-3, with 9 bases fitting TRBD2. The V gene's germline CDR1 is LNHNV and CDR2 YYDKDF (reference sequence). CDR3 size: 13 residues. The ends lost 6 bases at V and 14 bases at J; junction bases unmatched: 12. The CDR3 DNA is TGTGCCACCAGTAGCGGGGGAGTCGATACACTGTATTTT. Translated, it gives CATSSGGVDTLYF.

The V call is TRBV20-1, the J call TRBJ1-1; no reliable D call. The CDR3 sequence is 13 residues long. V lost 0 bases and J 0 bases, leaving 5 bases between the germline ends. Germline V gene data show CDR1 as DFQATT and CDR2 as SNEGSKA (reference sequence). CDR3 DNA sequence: TGCAGTGCTAGAGAGGGCATGAACACTGAAGCTTTCTTT. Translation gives CSAREGMNTEAFF.

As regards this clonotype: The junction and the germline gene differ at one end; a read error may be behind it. CDR3 DNA: TGTGCCGTCAGCCCTTCGATAGGCCATCAGCCCCAGCATTTT. It translates to CAVSPSIGHQPQHF. The genes are TRBV10-3 and TRBJ1-5; no clear D. The CDR3 covers 14 residues. Germline V gene data show CDR1 as ENHRY and CDR2 as SYGVKD.

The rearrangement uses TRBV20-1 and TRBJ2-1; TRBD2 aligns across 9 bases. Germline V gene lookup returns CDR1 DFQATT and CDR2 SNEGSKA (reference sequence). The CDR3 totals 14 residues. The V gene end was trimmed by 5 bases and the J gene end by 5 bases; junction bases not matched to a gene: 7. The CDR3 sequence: CSAPPAGGNNEQFF. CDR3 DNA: TGCAGTGCTCCTCCAGCGGGGGGTAACAATGAGCAGTTCTTC.

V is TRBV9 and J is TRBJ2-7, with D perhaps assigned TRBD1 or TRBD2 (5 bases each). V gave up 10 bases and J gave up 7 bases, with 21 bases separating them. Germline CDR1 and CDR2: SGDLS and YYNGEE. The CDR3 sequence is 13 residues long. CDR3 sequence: CAGTSLGTGEQYF. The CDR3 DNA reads TGTGCCGGCACCTCATTGGGGACGGGGGAGCAGTACTTC.

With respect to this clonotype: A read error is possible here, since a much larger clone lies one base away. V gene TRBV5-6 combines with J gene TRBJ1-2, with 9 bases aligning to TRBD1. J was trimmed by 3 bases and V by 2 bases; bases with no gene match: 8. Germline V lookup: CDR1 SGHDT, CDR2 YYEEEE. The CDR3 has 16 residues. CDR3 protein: CASSLIGQGKYYGYTF. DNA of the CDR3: TGTGCCAGCAGCTTAATTGGACAGGGGAAATACTATGGCTACACCTTC.

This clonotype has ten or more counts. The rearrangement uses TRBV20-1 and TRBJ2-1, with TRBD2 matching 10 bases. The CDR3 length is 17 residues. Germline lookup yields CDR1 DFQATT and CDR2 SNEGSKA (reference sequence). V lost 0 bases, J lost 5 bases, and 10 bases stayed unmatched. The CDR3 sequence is CSARDAERGGWNNEQFF. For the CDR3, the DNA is TGCAGTGCTAGAGATGCCGAGCGGGGGGGCTGGAACAATGAGCAGTTCTTC.

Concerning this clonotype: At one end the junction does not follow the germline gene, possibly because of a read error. The DNA of the CDR3 is TGCGCCAGCAGCCAATATACGGGGTCTAACTATGGCTGCACCTTC. Translating gives CASSQYTGSNYGCTF. The chain combines TRBV4-1 with TRBJ1-2; D not certain. This CDR3 comprises 15 residues. The V gene's germline CDR1 is MGHRA and CDR2 YSYEKL.

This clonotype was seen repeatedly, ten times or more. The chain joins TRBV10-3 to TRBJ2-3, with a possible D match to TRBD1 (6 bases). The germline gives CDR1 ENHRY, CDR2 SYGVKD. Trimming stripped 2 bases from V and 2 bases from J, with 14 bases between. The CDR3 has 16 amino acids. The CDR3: CAISERGRGLTDTQYF. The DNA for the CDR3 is TGTGCCATCAGTGAGCGGGGCAGGGGCCTCACAGATACGCAGTATTTT.

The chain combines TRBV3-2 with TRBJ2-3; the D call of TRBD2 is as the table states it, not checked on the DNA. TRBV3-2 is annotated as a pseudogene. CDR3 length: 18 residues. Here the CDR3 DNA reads TGTGCCAGCAGCCAAGGTTCCCTAGCGGGAAAAAGCACAGATACGCAGTATTTT. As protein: CASSQGSLAGKSTDTQYF.

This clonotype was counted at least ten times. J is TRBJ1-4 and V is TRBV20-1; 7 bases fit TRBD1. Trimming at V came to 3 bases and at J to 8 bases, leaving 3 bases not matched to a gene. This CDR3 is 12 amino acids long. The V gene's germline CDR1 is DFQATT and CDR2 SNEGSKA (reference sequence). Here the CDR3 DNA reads TGCAGTGCTAGTTTAGGGGGCGAAAAACTGTTTTTT. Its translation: CSASLGGEKLFF.

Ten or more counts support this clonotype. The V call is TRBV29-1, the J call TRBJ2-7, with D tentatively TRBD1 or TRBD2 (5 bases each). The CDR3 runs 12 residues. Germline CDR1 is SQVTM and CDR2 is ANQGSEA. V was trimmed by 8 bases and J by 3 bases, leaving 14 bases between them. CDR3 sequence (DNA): TGCAGCTCACAAGTGGGGGACTACGAGCAGTACTTC. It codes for CSSQVGDYEQYF.

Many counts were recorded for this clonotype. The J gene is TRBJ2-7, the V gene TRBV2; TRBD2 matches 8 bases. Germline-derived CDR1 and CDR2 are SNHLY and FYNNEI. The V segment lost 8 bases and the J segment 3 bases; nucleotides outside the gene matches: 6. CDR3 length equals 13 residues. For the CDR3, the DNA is TGTGCCAGCCAAGCGGGAGCCTTCTACGAGCAGTACTTC. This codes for CASQAGAFYEQYF.

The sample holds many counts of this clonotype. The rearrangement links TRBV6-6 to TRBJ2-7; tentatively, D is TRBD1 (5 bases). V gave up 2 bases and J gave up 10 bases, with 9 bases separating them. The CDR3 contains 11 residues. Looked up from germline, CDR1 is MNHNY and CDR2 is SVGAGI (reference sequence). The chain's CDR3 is CASSYQGLQYF. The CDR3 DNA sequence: TGTGCCAGCAGTTACCAGGGCCTACAGTACTTC.

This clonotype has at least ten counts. The CDR3 sequence: CASVKGNQPQHF. As DNA, the CDR3 is TGTGCCAGCGTGAAGGGCAATCAGCCCCAGCATTTT. V usage is TRBV28 and J usage is TRBJ1-5; D unresolved. Trimming removed 8 bases from V and 2 bases from J, with 7 bases in between. CDR3 length: 12 amino acids. The germline V gene has CDR1 MDHEN and CDR2 SYDVKM.

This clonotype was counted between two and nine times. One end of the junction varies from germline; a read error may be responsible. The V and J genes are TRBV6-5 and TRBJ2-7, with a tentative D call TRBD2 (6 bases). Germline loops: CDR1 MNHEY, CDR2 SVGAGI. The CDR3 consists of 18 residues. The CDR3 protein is CASSHSMTSGDRAYEQYF. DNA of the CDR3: TGTGCCAGCAGTCACTCGATGACCTCGGGAGACAGAGCCTACGAGCAGTACTTC.

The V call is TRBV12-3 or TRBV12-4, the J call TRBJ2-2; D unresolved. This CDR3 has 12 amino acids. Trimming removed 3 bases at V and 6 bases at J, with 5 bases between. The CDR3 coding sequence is TGTGCCAGCAGTTTCCCTCCCGGGGAGCTGTTTTTT. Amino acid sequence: CASSFPPGELFF.

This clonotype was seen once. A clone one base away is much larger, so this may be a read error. The CDR3 region is CASSATGVGQYF. CDR3 in DNA: TGTGCCAGCAGTGCGACAGGGGTCGGGCAGTACTTC. This sequence joins TRBV6-5 and TRBJ2-7, with 8 bases fitting TRBD1. The CDR3 loop spans 12 amino acids. V lost 5 bases, J lost 9 bases, and 6 bases stayed unmatched. Germline loops: CDR1 MNHEY, CDR2 SVGAGI.

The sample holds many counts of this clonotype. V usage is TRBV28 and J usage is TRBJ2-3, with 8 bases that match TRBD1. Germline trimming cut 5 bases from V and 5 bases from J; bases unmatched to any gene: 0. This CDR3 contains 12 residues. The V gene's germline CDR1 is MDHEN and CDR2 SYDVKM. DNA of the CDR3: TGTGCCAGCAGTGACAGGGGAGATACGCAGTATTTT. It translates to CASSDRGDTQYF.

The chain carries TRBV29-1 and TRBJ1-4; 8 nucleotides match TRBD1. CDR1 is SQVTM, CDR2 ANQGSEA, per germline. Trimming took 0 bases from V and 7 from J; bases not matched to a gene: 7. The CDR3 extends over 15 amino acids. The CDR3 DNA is TGCAGCGTTGAAGAAGGGCAGGGGACAGGTGAAAAACTGTTTTTT. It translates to CSVEEGQGTGEKLFF.